This T cell receptor beta chain was identified during a study of T cell repertoires in cytomegalovirus infection. This clonotype was observed a few times. The antigen remains undetermined. V lost 6 bases, J lost 10 bases, and 9 bases stayed unmatched. The CDR3 is made up of 13 amino acids. Looked up from germline, CDR1 is SQVTM and CDR2 is ANQGSEA. A single record per CDR3 protein comes from TCRdb applying MiXCR to the reads. The data hold hundreds of thousands of distinct CDR3 sequences, with 8% to 10% observed a single time. Findings and caveats of the study: Cumulative frequency of public TCR beta families picked out carriers of CMV plus the relevant HLA. CMV-specific HLA-C-restricted TCR beta clonotypes dominated the ex vivo response.

Material: PBMCs. V is TRBV29-1 and J is TRBJ2-1, with 10 bases lining up with TRBD1. The clonotype comes from a human donor in good health (CMV status not recorded). Some clones in this sample may be carry-over from other donors' samples. The CDR3 here is CSVGRQGAGEQFF. The CDR3 DNA sequence: TGCAGCGTGGGAAGACAGGGGGCCGGAGAGCAGTTCTTC.